These T cell receptor beta chains were read from a single sample in a study of T cell repertoires in cytomegalovirus infection. Via MiXCR, TCRdb re-called the reads, giving one row per CDR3 protein. The repertoire includes 300,000 to 400,000 distinct CDR3 sequences, roughly 20% of them detected once, and less than 9.5% sits in the top ten. The sample was PBMCs. These receptors came from a human donor in good health (CMV status not recorded). Some clones in this sample may be carry-over from other donors' samples. Each CDR3 is given with its conserved first and last residue. Each record gives: clone size, D gene, J gene, V gene, CDR3 protein, CDR3 DNA. The D gene is left open where the match is weak. Only part of the rows carry a size: once, few, many, or a class if the clone is expanded.

abundance: few
d_gene: TRBD2
j_gene: TRBJ2-3
v_gene: TRBV28
CDR3aa: CASRRSGGTDTQYF
CDR3nt: TGTGCCAGCAGACGCAGCGGGGGCACAGATACGCAGTATTTT

abundance: many
d_gene: .
j_gene: TRBJ2-1
v_gene: TRBV27
CDR3aa: CASSFSRDNEQFF
CDR3nt: TGTGCCAGCAGTTTTAGCAGGGACAATGAGCAGTTCTTC

abundance: many
d_gene: .
j_gene: TRBJ1-6
v_gene: TRBV7-2
CDR3aa: CASSSRGQSYNSPLHF
CDR3nt: TGTGCCAGCAGCTCTAGGGGTCAGTCCTATAATTCACCCCTCCACTTT

abundance: .
d_gene: TRBD1
j_gene: TRBJ2-3
v_gene: TRBV6-4
CDR3aa: CASSTDRRSTQYF
CDR3nt: TGTGCCAGCAGTACGGACAGGCGATCTACGCAGTATTTT

abundance: .
d_gene: TRBD2
j_gene: TRBJ2-3
v_gene: TRBV20-1
CDR3aa: CSASGGGPEGTQYF
CDR3nt: TGCAGTGCTAGTGGCGGGGGGCCTGAAGGTACGCAGTATTTT

abundance: .
d_gene: TRBD2
j_gene: TRBJ2-1
v_gene: TRBV20-1
CDR3aa: CSGTSGSPGQPFF
CDR3nt: TGCAGTGGGACTAGCGGGAGCCCGGGTCAGCCGTTCTTC

abundance: .
d_gene: .
j_gene: TRBJ1-2
v_gene: TRBV20-1
CDR3aa: CSAFGQNNYGYTF
CDR3nt: TGCAGTGCTTTTGGACAGAATAACTATGGCTACACCTTC

abundance: few
d_gene: TRBD1
j_gene: TRBJ2-7
v_gene: TRBV2
CDR3aa: CASSGQGPLYEQYF
CDR3nt: TGTGCCAGCAGCGGACAGGGACCCCTGTACGAGCAGTACTTC

abundance: .
d_gene: .
j_gene: TRBJ1-5
v_gene: TRBV20-1
CDR3aa: CSARADGEPQHF
CDR3nt: TGCAGTGCTAGAGCGGACGGGGAGCCCCAGCATTTT

abundance: .
d_gene: TRBD1
j_gene: TRBJ2-3
v_gene: TRBV20-1
CDR3aa: CSARSRGLSTDTQYF
CDR3nt: TGCAGTGCTAGGTCCAGGGGGCTCAGCACAGATACGCAGTATTTT

abundance: .
d_gene: .
j_gene: TRBJ2-3
v_gene: TRBV28
CDR3aa: CASSLGGLSTDTQYF
CDR3nt: TGTGCCAGCAGTTTAGGCGGATTGAGCACAGATACGCAGTATTTT

abundance: many
d_gene: TRBD1
j_gene: TRBJ1-1
v_gene: TRBV7-9
CDR3aa: CASSYKPQGADTEAFF
CDR3nt: TGTGCCAGCAGCTATAAACCACAGGGGGCTGACACTGAAGCTTTCTTT

abundance: .
d_gene: TRBD2
j_gene: TRBJ2-5
v_gene: TRBV6-5
CDR3aa: CASSYSAPMGSGGSKTQYF
CDR3nt: TGTGCCAGCAGTTACTCGGCCCCGATGGGAAGCGGGGGGTCGAAGACCCAGTACTTC

abundance: many
d_gene: TRBD1
j_gene: TRBJ1-1
v_gene: TRBV7-2
CDR3aa: CASSPRTIQGAAEAFF
CDR3nt: TGTGCCAGCAGCCCCCGGACCATACAGGGGGCCGCTGAAGCTTTCTTT

abundance: .
d_gene: TRBD2
j_gene: TRBJ2-2
v_gene: TRBV6-2/TRBV6-3
CDR3aa: CASSYSTTSGRFTGELFF
CDR3nt: TGTGCCAGCAGTTACTCGACGACTAGCGGGAGGTTTACCGGGGAGCTGTTTTTT

abundance: many
d_gene: TRBD2
j_gene: TRBJ2-5
v_gene: TRBV7-9
CDR3aa: CASSLGTSGIETQYF
CDR3nt: TGTGCCAGCAGCTTGGGGACTAGCGGGATAGAGACCCAGTACTTC

abundance: many
d_gene: .
j_gene: TRBJ2-6
v_gene: TRBV3-1
CDR3aa: CASSQGTGANVLTF
CDR3nt: TGTGCCAGCAGCCAGGGGACTGGGGCCAACGTCCTGACTTTC

abundance: few
d_gene: TRBD2
j_gene: TRBJ2-1
v_gene: TRBV12-5
CDR3aa: CASGSSGTRPHQTYNEQFF
CDR3nt: TGTGCTAGTGGTTCCTCCGGGACTAGACCTCACCAAACTTACAATGAGCAGTTCTTC

abundance: few
d_gene: TRBD1
j_gene: TRBJ1-1
v_gene: TRBV10-3
CDR3aa: CAISRQGAGTEAFF
CDR3nt: TGTGCCATCAGTCGACAGGGGGCTGGAACTGAAGCTTTCTTT

abundance: few
d_gene: .
j_gene: TRBJ2-3
v_gene: TRBV11-2
CDR3aa: CASSLDREDTQYF
CDR3nt: TGTGCCAGCAGCTTAGATAGGGAAGATACGCAGTATTTT